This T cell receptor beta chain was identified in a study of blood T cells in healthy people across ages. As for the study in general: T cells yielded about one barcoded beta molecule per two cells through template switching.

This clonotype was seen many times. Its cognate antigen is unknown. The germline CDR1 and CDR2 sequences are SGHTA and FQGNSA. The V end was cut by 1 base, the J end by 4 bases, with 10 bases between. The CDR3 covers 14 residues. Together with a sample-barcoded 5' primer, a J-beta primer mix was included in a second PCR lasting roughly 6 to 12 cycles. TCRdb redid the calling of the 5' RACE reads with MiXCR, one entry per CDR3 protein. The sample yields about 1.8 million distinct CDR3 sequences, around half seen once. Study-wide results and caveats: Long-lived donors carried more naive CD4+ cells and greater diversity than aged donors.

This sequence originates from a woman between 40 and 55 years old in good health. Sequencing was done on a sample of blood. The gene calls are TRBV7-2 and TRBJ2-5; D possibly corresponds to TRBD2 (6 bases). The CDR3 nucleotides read TGTGCCAGCAGCTTAGGGCGGGGTCGAGAGACCCAGTACTTC. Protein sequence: CASSLGRGRETQYF.